This record looks at one T cell receptor beta chain sequence and its context. The sample originates from a study of blood T cells in healthy people across ages. The authors ran a second PCR of 7 to 11 cycles using a sample-barcoded 5' primer and a J-beta primer mix. TCRdb itself ran the 5' RACE reads through MiXCR, one entry per CDR3 protein. Among roughly 730,000 distinct CDR3 sequences listed, approximately 60% were seen once. In germline, CDR1 is DFQATT, CDR2 SNEGSKA (reference sequence). The V end was cut by 3 bases, the J end by 0 bases, with 13 bases between. This CDR3 spans 15 amino acids. Sequencing was carried out using blood. This clonotype originated in a man aged 40-49 years in good health. This rearrangement joins TRBV20-1 to TRBJ2-3; no firm D call. DNA of the CDR3: TGCAGTGCTAGTTTATGGCAGTGGAGCACAGATACGCAGTATTTT. Encoded protein: CSASLWQWSTDTQYF.